The T cell receptor (beta chain) under discussion was sequenced for a study of early T cells in non-severe SARS-CoV-2 infection. Background on the study: Sequencing was performed on bulk RNA from unsorted whole blood, leaving chains unpaired.

The CDR3 loop spans 14 amino acids. V was pared by 4 bases and J by 3 bases, with 13 bases between. The V gene's germline CDR1 is LNHDA and CDR2 SQIVND (reference sequence). Separate cDNA molecules each had unique molecular identifiers attached to them. Each CDR3 protein is one row after TCRdb ran MiXCR on the 5' RACE reads. Of about 59,000 distinct CDR3 sequences listed, over 10% are singletons. This sequence originates from an adult who was a healthcare worker with PCR-confirmed SARS-CoV-2 infection or an uninfected control (not recorded which). Here the sequenced sample was whole blood, taken at baseline. This sequence joins TRBV19 and TRBJ2-7; D gene uncertain. CDR3 loop: CASSTLGPHYEQYF. The CDR3 nucleotides read TGTGCCAGTAGTACGCTGGGTCCGCACTACGAGCAGTACTTC. The variable domain in full, completed from reference TRBV19 and TRBJ2-7, reads DGGITQSPKYLFRKEGQNVTLSCEQNLNHDAMYWYRQDPGQGLRLIYYSQIVNDFQKGDIAEGYSVSREKKESFPLTVTSAQKNPTAFYLCASSTLGPHYEQYFGPGTRLTVT.